The next 2 T cell receptor beta chains were all read from a single sample in a study of OX40 agonist ivuxolimab in advanced cancers. The method was immunoSEQ multiplex PCR; TCRdb's version includes in-frame clones alone and lacks a portion of them. This table has around 23,000 clones, approximately 88% appearing once. Sequencing was performed on CD4+ or CD8+ T cells sorted from blood, taken in a trial of the OX40 agonist ivuxolimab. All receptors derive from an adult with an advanced solid tumor such as melanoma, head and neck, liver or kidney cancer.

This chain links TRBV9 with TRBJ2-1, with 7 nucleotides matching TRBD2. Per the germline V gene, CDR1 is SGDLS and CDR2 is YYNGEE. There are 15 residues in the CDR3. Unmatched junction bases numbered 11, after V lost 4 bases and J lost 7 bases. In nucleotides, the CDR3 is TGTGCCAGCAGCCACCGCGGGGGTCCCAAGAATGAGCAGTTCTTC. Encoded protein: CASSHRGGPKNEQFF.

Written as DNA, the CDR3 is TGTGCCAGCAGTGGATCGGCCAACGTCCTGACTTTC. It specifies CASSGSANVLTF. V usage is TRBV2 and J usage is TRBJ2-6, with D unresolved. In germline, CDR1 is SNHLY, CDR2 FYNNEI. With 4 bases removed from V and 6 bases from J, the gap between germline ends came to 4 bases. The CDR3 totals 12 residues. The entire variable domain, with the rest obtained from reference TRBV2 and TRBJ2-6, is as follows: EPEVTQTPSHQVTQMGQEVILRCVPISNHLYFYWYRQILGQKVEFLVSFYNNEISEKSEIFDDQFSVERPDGSNFTLKIRSTKLEDSAMYFCASSGSANVLTFGAGSRLTVL.